The clone carrying this TCR beta chain was observed at least ten times. Its antigen is currently unknown. Between the trimmed V and J ends, which lost 3 bases and 3 bases, there was a span of 9 bases. The CDR3 runs 13 residues. The germline CDR1 and CDR2 sequences are LNHDA and SQIVND (reference sequence). It was by quantitative 5'-RACE with molecular barcodes that TCR beta libraries were made. TCRdb recomputed calls from the 5' RACE reads with MiXCR, one row per CDR3 protein. Of over 150,000 distinct CDR3 sequences detected, 15% to 20% appear once; the ten largest clones hold approximately 4.3%. The data were taken from a study of CD8 T cells in ankylosing spondylitis. Whole-study results and caveats: Ankylosing spondylitis blood seemed to carry a telltale TCR beta motif made of several highly homologous variants.

The TCR was taken from a male donor aged 5-29 years with ankylosing spondylitis or in good health (not recorded which). Input material: blood, either unsorted or a sorted T cell fraction (not recorded which). The V and J genes are TRBV19 and TRBJ2-7, with D possibly being TRBD2 (5 bases). The CDR3 reads CASSIYRGYEQYF. The CDR3 region has the DNA TGTGCCAGTAGTATCTACCGGGGCTACGAGCAGTACTTC.